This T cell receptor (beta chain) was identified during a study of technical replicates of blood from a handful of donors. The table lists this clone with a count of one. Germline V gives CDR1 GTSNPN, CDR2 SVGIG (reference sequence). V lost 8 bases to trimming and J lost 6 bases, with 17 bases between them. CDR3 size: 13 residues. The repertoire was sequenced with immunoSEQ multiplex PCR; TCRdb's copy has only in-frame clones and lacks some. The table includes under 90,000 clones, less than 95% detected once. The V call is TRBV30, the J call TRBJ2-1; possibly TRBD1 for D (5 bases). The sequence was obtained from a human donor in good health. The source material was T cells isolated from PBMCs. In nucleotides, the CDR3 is TGTGCCAGCCGGATACAGGATGGCAATGAGCAGTTCTTC. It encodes CASRIQDGNEQFF. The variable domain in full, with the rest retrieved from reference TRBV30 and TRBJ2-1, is SQTIHQWPATLVQPVGSPLSLECTVEGTSNPNLYWYRQAAGRGLQLLFYSVGIGQISSEVPQNLSASRPQDRQFILSSKKLLLSDSGFYLCASRIQDGNEQFFGPGTRLTVL.